The 9 T cell receptor beta chains listed next were all sequenced from one sample in a study of blood T cells in healthy people across ages. Then a second PCR, running roughly 6 to 12 cycles, was carried out with a sample-barcoded 5' primer and a J-beta primer mix. MiXCR, applied by TCRdb to the 5' RACE reads, yields one record per CDR3 protein. The table records more than 700,000 distinct CDR3 sequences, 46% of them present only once. Sequencing input: blood. These receptors came from an elderly man in good health.

This clonotype was counted a few times. The V and J genes are TRBV20-1 and TRBJ2-1, with 10 bases fitting TRBD2. This CDR3 comprises 15 residues. V shed 5 bases and J 8 bases; nucleotides not matched to a gene: 12. Looked up from germline, CDR1 is DFQATT and CDR2 is SNEGSKA (reference sequence). The CDR3 protein is CSAHSASGSGDEQFF. DNA of the CDR3: TGCAGTGCTCACTCTGCTAGCGGGAGTGGGGATGAGCAGTTCTTC.

This clonotype was found a few times. The chain links TRBV7-3 to TRBJ2-5; 13 bases are shared with TRBD2. The germline V gene has CDR1 SGHTA and CDR2 FQGTGA. The ends lost 5 bases at V and 4 bases at J; junction bases unmatched: 4. CDR3 length: 15 amino acids. CDR3 amino acids: CASSDGLAGVETQYF. The CDR3 DNA sequence: TGTGCCAGCAGCGACGGACTAGCGGGAGTAGAGACCCAGTACTTC.

CDR3 loop: CATSRDHASGSSEQFF. DNA of the CDR3: TGTGCCACCAGCAGAGATCACGCCAGTGGTTCAAGTGAGCAGTTCTTC. This chain connects TRBV15 to TRBJ2-1; D gene uncertain. Germline CDR1 LNHNV, CDR2 YYDKDF (reference sequence). The CDR3 contains 16 residues. V lost 0 bases to trimming and J lost 9 bases, with 18 bases between them.

V gene TRBV29-1 combines with J gene TRBJ2-7; TRBD1 matches 8 bases. This CDR3 has 15 residues. From germline, CDR1 is SQVTM and CDR2 ANQGSEA. The CDR3 sequence is CPSGVRQGAPHEQYF. The CDR3 DNA follows: TGCCCAAGCGGCGTGCGGCAGGGGGCTCCGCACGAGCAGTACTTC.

This CDR3 reads CSAREGATTSTDTQYF. In nucleotides, the CDR3 is TGCAGTGCTAGGGAGGGAGCGACCACTAGCACAGATACGCAGTATTTT. The chain employs TRBV20-1 and TRBJ2-3; perhaps TRBD2 as D (6 bases). Germline V lookup: CDR1 DFQATT, CDR2 SNEGSKA (reference sequence). Between the trimmed V and J ends, which lost 3 bases and 0 bases, there was a span of 16 bases. This CDR3 region has 16 residues.

The V and J genes are TRBV10-3 and TRBJ1-5; D remains unclear. V was trimmed by 3 bases and J by 0 bases, leaving 6 bases between them. CDR3 length: 14 amino acids. Germline V lookup: CDR1 ENHRY, CDR2 SYGVKD. The DNA for the CDR3 is TGTGCCATCAGTGACACCTATAGCAATCAGCCCCAGCATTTT. Protein sequence: CAISDTYSNQPQHF.

This clonotype appeared many times. The rearrangement uses TRBV20-1 and TRBJ2-1; 10 bases line up with TRBD2. The CDR3 contains 16 residues. The J segment lost 0 bases and the V segment lost 0 bases, leaving 2 bases of the junction unmatched. The germline gives CDR1 DFQATT, CDR2 SNEGSKA (reference sequence). CDR3 sequence reads: CSARDLAGGSYNEQFF. DNA for the CDR3: TGCAGTGCTAGAGATTTAGCGGGAGGCTCCTACAATGAGCAGTTCTTC.

V and J are TRBV15 and TRBJ1-5; D not certain. Germline-derived CDR1 and CDR2 are LNHNV and YYDKDF (reference sequence). The V gene lost 3 bases and the J gene lost 7 bases, with 16 bases spanning the gap. This CDR3 spans 15 amino acids. DNA of the CDR3: TGTGCCACCAGCAGGGACGCACCAGGCGGGCAGCCCCAGCATTTT. Its translation: CATSRDAPGGQPQHF.

The J gene is TRBJ2-5, the V gene TRBV9; 8 bases match TRBD2. The V gene end was trimmed by 1 base and the J gene end by 11 bases; junction bases not matched to a gene: 13. This CDR3 region has 15 residues. The germline V gene encodes CDR1 SGDLS and CDR2 YYNGEE. The CDR3 spells CASSVSSGIGDEQYF. The CDR3 nucleotides are TGTGCCAGCAGCGTAAGTAGCGGGATTGGCGATGAGCAGTACTTC.